Below are 29 T cell receptor beta chains sequenced from a single sample in a study of blood T cell repertoires in COVID-19. The data were produced by immunoSEQ multiplex PCR, yet TCRdb's version contains in-frame clones alone and is incomplete. The repertoire has tens of thousands of clones, around four fifths of them found once; the top ten carry around an eighth. Source material: peripheral blood. The receptors shown here come from a human donor in a cohort sampled during active COVID-19.

The chain is built from TRBV4-1 and TRBJ2-3, with TRBD2 matching over 8 bases. The CDR3 has 15 amino acids. V was pared by 6 bases and J by 2 bases, with 7 bases of the junction left unmatched. Germline CDR1 is MGHRA and CDR2 is YSYEKL. CDR3 DNA: TGCGCCAGCAGGAATAGCGGGACTAACACAGATACGCAGTATTTT. Residues: CASRNSGTNTDTQYF.

The genes are TRBV6-5 and TRBJ2-4, with TRBD2 identical over 7 bases. The CDR3 extends over 13 amino acids. J gave up 3 bases and V 5 bases, and 1 base lay outside the gene matches. Per germline, CDR1 MNHEY and CDR2 SVGAGI. In DNA form, the CDR3 reads TGTGCCAGCAGTCCGGGAGGCAAAAACATTCAGTACTTC. It is translated as CASSPGGKNIQYF.

The chain is built from TRBV28 and TRBJ1-1; 8 bases fit TRBD1. CDR1 is MDHEN and CDR2 is SYDVKM in the germline V gene. The CDR3 runs to 15 residues. V shed 5 bases, J shed 5 bases, and the junction held 10 bases outside the gene matches. The CDR3 spells CASSLPRQGRTEAFF. The DNA for the CDR3 is TGTGCCAGCAGTCTCCCTCGACAGGGGCGAACTGAAGCTTTCTTT.

The J gene is TRBJ1-3, the V gene TRBV9, with TRBD1 matching 9 bases. The CDR3 totals 14 residues. After removal of 7 bases from V and 4 bases from J, the junction contained 6 bases not matched to a gene. Germline CDR1 and CDR2: SGDLS and YYNGEE. CDR3 sequence reads: CASGSTGGGNTIYF. In nucleotides, the CDR3 is TGTGCCAGCGGCTCCACAGGGGGCGGAAACACCATATATTTT.

The chain employs TRBV5-4 and TRBJ2-6; D gene ambiguous. The germline V gene encodes CDR1 SGHNT and CDR2 YYREEE (reference sequence). The V end was cut by 3 bases, the J end by 3 bases, with 13 bases between. The CDR3 spans 16 residues. CDR3 bases: TGTGCCAGCAGCTCTGTTAGGAGTCTTGGGGCCAACGTCCTGACTTTC. This gives the protein CASSSVRSLGANVLTF.

This clone came up a few times. The chain's CDR3 is CASSSRENTEAFF. CDR3 in DNA: TGTGCCAGCAGCTCCCGGGAGAACACTGAAGCTTTCTTT. The chain uses TRBV5-4 and TRBJ1-1; D not resolved. The CDR3 has 13 amino acids. Trimming pared 3 bases from V and 1 base from J, leaving 7 bases between. The germline V gene encodes CDR1 SGHNT and CDR2 YYREEE (reference sequence).

The J gene is TRBJ1-1, the V gene TRBV5-1; 8 positions agree with TRBD1. After removal of 4 bases from V and 4 bases from J, the junction contained 12 bases not matched to a gene. The CDR3 runs 16 residues. The germline V gene encodes CDR1 SGHRS and CDR2 YFSETQ. The CDR3: CASSPTPRQGPTEAFF. CDR3 coding DNA: TGCGCCAGCAGCCCAACCCCCCGACAGGGGCCCACTGAAGCTTTCTTT.

In regard to this clone: The same CDR3 arises from other DNA sequences in this sample as well. V usage is TRBV29-1 and J usage is TRBJ1-3, with 8 bases matching TRBD1. This CDR3 region has 15 residues. Germline V gene lookup returns CDR1 SQVTM and CDR2 ANQGSEA. V trimming: 4 bases; J trimming: 1 base; junction bases outside the gene matches: 6. CDR3 in amino acids: CSVARDRGSGNTIYF. CDR3 DNA: TGCAGCGTTGCAAGAGACAGGGGATCTGGAAACACCATATATTTT. The entire variable domain, with the rest obtained from reference TRBV29-1 and TRBJ1-3, is as follows: SAVISQKPSRDICQRGTSLTIQCQVDSQVTMMFWYRQQPGQSLTLIATANQGSEATYESGFVIDKFPISRPNLTFSTLTVSNMSPEDSSIYLCSVARDRGSGNTIYFGEGSWLTVV.

V and J are TRBV7-8 and TRBJ2-3; 8 nucleotides line up with TRBD2. V was clipped by 4 bases and J by 4 bases; unmatched bases: 7. The germline CDR1 and CDR2 sequences are SGHVS and FQNEAQ. This CDR3 has 15 residues. In DNA form, the CDR3 reads TGTGCCAGCAGCTCGGTAGCGGGGTTCCCAGATACGCAGTATTTT. Its protein is CASSSVAGFPDTQYF. Filled out from reference TRBV7-8 and TRBJ2-3, the complete variable domain reads GAGVSQSPRYKVAKRGQDVALRCDPISGHVSLFWYQQALGQGPEFLTYFQNEAQLDKSGLPSDRFFAERPEGSVSTLKIQRTQQEDSAVYLCASSSVAGFPDTQYFGPGTRLTVL.

The chain employs TRBV4-1 and TRBJ2-7; 8 nucleotides agree with TRBD2. CDR3 length equals 18 residues. Germline CDR1 is MGHRA and CDR2 is YSYEKL. Trimming cost V 3 bases and J 3 bases; bases outside gene matches: 16. The CDR3 region is CASSHCRGGALGRYEQYV. The CDR3 nucleotides read TGCGCCAGCAGCCATTGCCGGGGGGGTGCCCTCGGACGCTACGAGCAGTACGTC.

The gene calls are TRBV2 and TRBJ2-1; D is unclear. V shed 2 bases and J shed 0 bases, with 2 bases lying between them. The CDR3 contains 13 residues. CDR1 and CDR2 (germline): SNHLY, FYNNEI. CDR3 DNA sequence: TGTGCCAGCAGTGAATACTCCTACAATGAGCAGTTCTTC. This codes for CASSEYSYNEQFF.

The chain recombines TRBV7-2 with TRBJ1-6; weak D call: TRBD1 (5 bases). The V gene's germline CDR1 is SGHTA and CDR2 FQGNSA. V lost 1 base to trimming and J lost 7 bases, with 11 bases between them. The CDR3 is 15 residues long. The CDR3 DNA follows: TGTGCCAGCAGCTTAGTAAGTGGGGGGAATTCACCCCTCCACTTT. It translates to CASSLVSGGNSPLHF.

This rearrangement joins TRBV6-1 to TRBJ1-2, with D possibly TRBD1 on 5 matching bases. The V gene lost 0 bases and the J gene lost 5 bases, with 16 bases spanning the gap. Germline-derived CDR1 and CDR2 are MNHNS and SASEGT. The CDR3 is 16 residues long. The CDR3: CASSEALSGRSYGYTF. Here the CDR3 DNA reads TGTGCCAGCAGTGAAGCGCTATCAGGGCGGAGTTATGGCTACACCTTC.

The chain employs TRBV7-8 and TRBJ1-6; no clear D gene. The length of the CDR3 is 14 residues. Germline lookup yields CDR1 SGHVS and CDR2 FQNEAQ. V lost 0 bases, J lost 9 bases, and 9 bases lay in between. The CDR3 DNA reads TGTGCCAGCAGCTTAGCCCAAGTCGGTTCACCCCTCCACTTT. Its protein product is CASSLAQVGSPLHF.

V usage is TRBV6-1 and J usage is TRBJ1-1; 7 bases line up with TRBD1. Per the germline V gene, CDR1 is MNHNS and CDR2 is SASEGT. Trimming at V came to 0 bases and at J to 6 bases, leaving 10 bases not matched to a gene. This CDR3 region has 16 residues. The DNA for the CDR3 is TGTGCCAGCAGTGAAGCTCCCCAGGGGGTGCTAGCTGAAGCTTTCTTT. Its protein product is CASSEAPQGVLAEAFF.

V is TRBV12-3 or TRBV12-4 and J is TRBJ1-1; D gene uncertain. The V gene lost 7 bases and the J gene lost 1 base, with 7 bases spanning the gap. This CDR3 contains 12 residues. The CDR3 loop is CASTSRNTEAFF. The CDR3 DNA reads TGTGCCAGCACCTCGAGGAACACTGAAGCTTTCTTT.

A few counts support this clone. The V gene is TRBV2, the J gene TRBJ2-5, with 9 bases aligning to TRBD2. After removal of 3 bases from V and 3 bases from J, the junction contained 2 bases not matched to a gene. The CDR3 has 14 amino acids. CDR1 is SNHLY, CDR2 FYNNEI, per germline. CDR3 DNA: TGTGCCAGCAGTGAGAGACTAGCGGAAGAGACCCAGTACTTC. It yields the protein CASSERLAEETQYF.

The chain couples TRBV7-2 to TRBJ2-2; TRBD2 might be the D (6 bases). Looked up from germline, CDR1 is SGHTA and CDR2 is FQGNSA. Trimming took 5 bases from V and 7 from J, leaving 14 bases between them. The CDR3 is 14 amino acids. CDR3 coding DNA: TGTGCCAGCAGCCAGGGACTCCCGGTCGGGGAGCTGTTTTTT. This sequence encodes CASSQGLPVGELFF. The full variable domain, completed using reference TRBV7-2 and TRBJ2-2, is GAGVSQSPSNKVTEKGKDVELRCDPISGHTALYWYRQSLGQGLEFLIYFQGNSAPDKSGLPSDRFSAERTGGSVSTLTIQRTQQEDSAVYLCASSQGLPVGELFFGEGSRLTVL.

The V and J genes are TRBV9 and TRBJ2-1; the match to TRBD1 covers 7 bases. Germline CDR1 SGDLS, CDR2 YYNGEE. This CDR3 is 14 amino acids long. J lost 4 bases, V lost 6 bases, and 7 bases had no gene match. CDR3 protein: CASNPGQIYNEQFF. The CDR3 coding sequence is TGTGCCAGCAACCCGGGACAGATATACAATGAGCAGTTCTTC.

CDR3 sequence (DNA): TGCGCCAGCAGCCAAGGCGGGACGGGACTCACCGGGGAGCTGTTTTTT. Translating gives CASSQGGTGLTGELFF. The chain employs TRBV4-1 and TRBJ2-2; the D gene is possibly TRBD2 (6 bases). There are 16 residues in the CDR3. Trimming pared 1 base from V and 4 bases from J, leaving 13 bases between. The V gene's germline CDR1 is MGHRA and CDR2 YSYEKL.

This chain links TRBV19 with TRBJ1-4; 8 bases agree with TRBD1. From germline, CDR1 is LNHDA and CDR2 SQIVND (reference sequence). The CDR3 totals 15 residues. The J segment lost 8 bases and the V segment lost 5 bases, leaving 10 bases of the junction unmatched. CDR3 nucleotide sequence: TGTGCCAGTAGTCCGATGACAGGGGCAGGAGAAAAACTGTTTTTT. Its protein product is CASSPMTGAGEKLFF.

This chain uses TRBV15 with TRBJ2-3; D gene unclear. V was clipped by 0 bases and J by 8 bases, with 6 bases between them. This CDR3 comprises 12 residues. Germline assignment: CDR1 LNHNV and CDR2 YYDKDF (reference sequence). CDR3 DNA: TGTGCCACCAGCAGAGATCGAGTTACGCAGTATTTT. Protein: CATSRDRVTQYF.

The J gene is TRBJ2-7, the V gene TRBV6-5; a weak D match, TRBD1 (6 bases). Germline CDR1 is MNHEY and CDR2 is SVGAGI. This CDR3 comprises 13 residues. Trimming pared 6 bases from V and 0 bases from J, leaving 9 bases between. CDR3 bases: TGTGCCAGCAGCAGACAGGTCTCCTACGAGCAGTACTTC. Encoded protein: CASSRQVSYEQYF.

This chain joins TRBV5-1 and TRBJ1-3, with TRBD1 matching over 7 bases. The germline CDR1 and CDR2 sequences are SGHRS and YFSETQ. The CDR3 sequence is 15 residues long. The ends lost 0 bases at V and 4 bases at J; junction bases unmatched: 4. The CDR3 bases are TGCGCCAGCAGCTTGGGACAGGGTCCCGGAAACACCATATATTTT. This translates into CASSLGQGPGNTIYF. Based on the CDR3 plus reference TRBV5-1 and TRBJ1-3, the full variable domain is KAGVTQTPRYLIKTRGQQVTLSCSPISGHRSVSWYQQTPGQGLQFLFEYFSETQRNKGNFPGRFSGRQFSNSRSEMNVSTLELGDSALYLCASSLGQGPGNTIYFGEGSWLTVV.

On this clone itself: The sample carries other DNA sequences with the same CDR3. V gene TRBV2 combines with J gene TRBJ2-1; 9 bases fit TRBD2. CDR3 length: 13 amino acids. J lost 9 bases, V lost 0 bases, and 0 bases had no gene match. Germline CDR1 SNHLY, CDR2 FYNNEI. CDR3 amino acids: CASSEARGGEQFF. The CDR3 nucleotides read TGTGCCAGCAGTGAAGCGCGGGGGGGTGAGCAGTTCTTC.

The V call is TRBV5-5, the J call TRBJ2-7; the D gene is possibly TRBD1 (5 bases). The V gene lost 0 bases and the J gene lost 3 bases, with 7 bases spanning the gap. The CDR3 runs to 13 residues. Looked up from germline, CDR1 is SGHKS and CDR2 is YYEKEE (reference sequence). This chain's CDR3 is CASSLARGYEQYF. CDR3 DNA sequence: TGTGCCAGCAGCTTGGCTAGGGGCTACGAGCAGTACTTC.

The chain uses TRBV27 and TRBJ1-2; 8 bases are a match to TRBD1. The CDR3 has 13 residues. The germline CDR1 and CDR2 sequences are MNHEY and SMNVEV (reference sequence). The ends lost 6 bases at V and 6 bases at J; junction bases unmatched: 6. CDR3 sequence reads: CASSPDRVHGYTF. CDR3 nucleotide sequence: TGTGCCAGCAGCCCGGACAGGGTACATGGCTACACCTTC.

The genes are TRBV6-5 and TRBJ2-7, with D unclear. This CDR3 is 14 amino acids long. The V gene lost 5 bases and the J gene lost 5 bases, with 16 bases spanning the gap. CDR1 and CDR2 from the germline V gene are MNHEY and SVGAGI. CDR3 sequence reads: CASSLQFKNNEQYF. In DNA form, the CDR3 reads TGTGCCAGCAGTCTACAGTTTAAAAATAACGAGCAGTACTTC.

V usage is TRBV28 and J usage is TRBJ2-7, with D perhaps TRBD1 (6 bases). Germline CDR1 MDHEN, CDR2 SYDVKM. The CDR3 sequence is 15 residues long. The V end lost 3 bases, the J end lost 6 bases, and 18 bases lay between the germline ends. The CDR3 loop reads CASSFRVSGRGEQYV. The CDR3 region has the DNA TGTGCCAGCAGTTTTCGCGTGTCGGGCAGGGGCGAGCAGTACGTC.